This TCR beta chain was captured by sequencing in a study of identical twins. This clonotype has a count of ten or more. Antigen unknown. CDR1 MNHNS and CDR2 SASEGT come from the germline V gene. V dropped 1 base and J dropped 0; count of bases not matched to a gene: 6. The CDR3 totals 17 residues. After template switching added a universal primer site, the resulting cDNA carried unique molecular identifiers. TCRdb independently ran MiXCR on the 5' RACE reads; one entry per CDR3 protein. The sample holds roughly 690,000 distinct CDR3 sequences; 5.5% to 6.5% are singletons and the top ten take roughly 1.8%. Regarding the study as a whole: Excess low generation probability was seen in twin-shared out-of-frame alpha sequences. Abundant cord blood beta clonotypes carried fewer insertions; memory repertoires showed none.

Sequencing was done on a sample of naive T cells sorted from blood. The chain combines TRBV6-1 with TRBJ1-3; 7 bases align to TRBD1. The origin of this receptor is a man aged 18 to 35 in good health. CDR3 protein: CASSEGLQGSSGNTIYF. CDR3 nucleotide sequence: TGTGCCAGCAGTGAAGGATTACAGGGGAGCTCTGGAAACACCATATATTTT.